Listed below are T cell receptor beta chains from one sample, sequenced in a study of OX40 agonist ivuxolimab in advanced cancers. Assay: immunoSEQ multiplex PCR; the TCRdb copy retains only in-frame clones and omits some. This table holds approximately 40,000 clones, 65% to 90% found once. This material consisted of CD4+ or CD8+ T cells sorted from blood, taken in a trial of the OX40 agonist ivuxolimab. Receptors were obtained from an adult with an advanced solid tumor such as melanoma, head and neck, liver or kidney cancer. Both conserved end residues are part of each CDR3. D genes are given only for firm matches. The listing skips clone size in some rows; elsewhere it reads once, few, many or a size class.

CDR3nt,CDR3aa,j_gene,v_gene,d_gene,abundance
TGTAAAAGGTCCCTAGAGACCCAGTACTTC,CKRSLETQYF,TRBJ2-5,TRBV28,NA,NA
TGTGCCAGCAGTGAATTAAGGGGGAACAATCAGCCCCAGCATTTT,CASSELRGNNQPQHF,TRBJ1-5,TRBV6-1,NA,NA
TGTGCCAGCAGCGGTAGCGCGACCTACGAGCAGTACTTC,CASSGSATYEQYF,TRBJ2-7,TRBV27,NA,NA
TGTGCCAGCAGTAAGGGAGGGCCCCTCGAGCAGTACTTC,CASSKGGPLEQYF,TRBJ2-7,TRBV19,TRBD2,NA
TGTGCCAGCAGTGGGAGGGAGAGTGATAGCAATCAGCCCCAGCATTTT,CASSGRESDSNQPQHF,TRBJ1-5,TRBV2,NA,NA
TGTGCCAGCAGTGGGGGACTAGGGTACGAGCAGTACTTC,CASSGGLGYEQYF,TRBJ2-7,TRBV27,TRBD2,NA
TGTGCCAGCGTCGGACTAGCGGGATACTCCTACGAGCAGTACTTC,CASVGLAGYSYEQYF,TRBJ2-7,TRBV11-2,TRBD2,NA
TGTGCCAGCAGCTTAATGGGGGGACAACCTTACAATGAGCAGTTCTTC,CASSLMGGQPYNEQFF,TRBJ2-1,TRBV7-9,NA,once
TGTGCCAGCAGCCAAGATACTAGTACGGACACGCAGTATTTT,CASSQDTSTDTQYF,TRBJ2-3,TRBV4-2,NA,NA
TGTGCCAGCAGTTTTCCCAGACTAGGGCAAGAGACCCAGTACTTC,CASSFPRLGQETQYF,TRBJ2-5,TRBV28,NA,once
TGTGCCAGCAGCTTATCTGGTAGCGGGGCACAAGAGACCCAGTACTTC,CASSLSGSGAQETQYF,TRBJ2-5,TRBV11-2,TRBD2,NA
TGTGCCAGCGGGTTAAGGGAGCCCCAGCATTTT,CASGLREPQHF,TRBJ1-5,TRBV7-8,NA,medium-sized
TGTGCCAGCAGGGCCGGGACAGGGACCTACGAGCAGTACTTC,CASRAGTGTYEQYF,TRBJ2-7,TRBV7-9,TRBD1,NA
TGTGCCAGCAGTTACGGGACAGGGGGTCCCTATGGCTACACCTTC,CASSYGTGGPYGYTF,TRBJ1-2,TRBV28,TRBD1,NA
TGTGCCAGCAGCCCCCCCCAAGATACGGGCGAGCAGTACTTC,CASSPPQDTGEQYF,TRBJ2-7,TRBV5-4,NA,few
TGTGCCAGCAGCGGGACAGGGAACGAGCAGTACTTC,CASSGTGNEQYF,TRBJ2-7,TRBV9,TRBD1,NA
TGTGCCACCACGGGACAGGGGAACTACAATGAGCAGTTCTTC,CATTGQGNYNEQFF,TRBJ2-1,TRBV15,TRBD1,NA
TGTGCCTCCCGGGATGCTATCGAGCAGTACTTC,CASRDAIEQYF,TRBJ2-7,TRBV6-1,NA,NA
TGTGCCACACAGGGCCGTACCGGGGAGCTGTTTTTT,CATQGRTGELFF,TRBJ2-2,TRBV2,NA,NA
TGTGCCAGCAGCCGACTAGCGGGAGGCCCCGATACGCAGTATTTT,CASSRLAGGPDTQYF,TRBJ2-3,TRBV7-7,TRBD2,NA
TGTGCCAGCAGCGACGGCCTAGACTACGAGCAGTACTTC,CASSDGLDYEQYF,TRBJ2-7,TRBV7-9,NA,NA
TGTGCCAGCAGTAACGTCCCCTGGGACACTGAAGCTTTCTTT,CASSNVPWDTEAFF,TRBJ1-1,TRBV6-5,NA,NA
TGCGCCAGCAGTCAATACTTAACAGGGGGAATCCCTGGGGCCAACGTCCTGACTTTC,CASSQYLTGGIPGANVLTF,TRBJ2-6,TRBV23-1,TRBD1,NA
TGCGCCAGCAGCTTGGAACAACAGGGCGTCGACGAGCAGTACTTC,CASSLEQQGVDEQYF,TRBJ2-7,TRBV5-1,NA,NA